This TCR beta chain was captured in a study of blood T cell repertoires in COVID-19. The repertoire was sequenced with immunoSEQ multiplex PCR; TCRdb's copy has only in-frame clones and lacks some. Seen here are 150,000 to 200,000 clones, roughly 87% observed once, and the top ten hold 0.95% to 1.5%. CDR1 is LNHNV, CDR2 YYDKDF, per germline (reference sequence). The CDR3 is made up of 12 amino acids. V shed 3 bases and J 8 bases; nucleotides not matched to a gene: 4. Individuals aged roughly 18 to 95 years were recruited from 20 to 25 US areas. This receptor was identified in a human donor with acute COVID-19. The donor label of this sample is uncertain. The specimen sequenced was PBMCs or T cells enriched from blood (not recorded which). The rearrangement uses TRBV15 and TRBJ2-7; 7 nucleotides line up with TRBD1. In DNA form, the CDR3 reads TGTGCCACCAGCAGTCACAGGGGAAAGCAGTACTTC. Protein product: CATSSHRGKQYF.